This entry is about one TCR beta chain. What it binds is not known. The sample has other DNA sequences that encode this CDR3 too. The data were obtained in a study of Ad26.COV2.S vaccination and SARS-CoV-2 variants. Deletions cut 4 bases from V and 1 base from J, with 7 bases between. The CDR3 is 13 residues long. Germline V gives CDR1 SGHTA, CDR2 FQGTGA. General observations from the study: The TCR breadth and depth analyses may have understated or missed part of the total T cell responses.

Sample treatment: 15 to 20 received Ad26.COV2.S at low or high dose, single or two shots; about 5 received placebo; per-sample allocation not given. Samples were taken on day 63 after the first vaccine or placebo injection. Profiling relied on immunoSEQ multiplex PCR, and the TCRdb table lists in-frame clones only, not all of them. The table has about 400,000 clones, 83% seen once; the top ten hold approximately 7%. This chain links TRBV7-3 with TRBJ1-1; D is unclear. Sequenced material: peripheral blood, taken in a trial of Ad26.COV2.S vaccine versus placebo. This TCR derives from a person between 18 and 59 years old who received the Ad26.COV2.S COVID-19 vaccine or a placebo. In DNA, the CDR3 is TGTGCCAGCAGCTCCCAACCGAACACTGAAGCTTTCTTT. It specifies CASSSQPNTEAFF.